A single sample is the source of the 20 T cell receptor beta chains below, sequenced in a study of T cell changes during pregnancy in multiple sclerosis. Using immunoSEQ multiplex PCR, the repertoire was profiled, and TCRdb retains in-frame clones only, with some absent. The table includes around 58,000 clones, roughly 91% detected once. Here the sequenced sample was peripheral blood, taken before pregnancy. All receptors come from a female donor with multiple sclerosis, enrolled in a pregnancy study.

The V gene is TRBV7-2, the J gene TRBJ1-2; no definite D call. Trimming took 7 bases from V and 8 from J, leaving 26 bases between them. Germline lookup yields CDR1 SGHTA and CDR2 FQGNSA. This CDR3 has 16 residues. CDR3 sequence reads: CASTRPTTTYGDGYTF. The CDR3 DNA is TGTGCCAGCACCAGACCAACGACGACCTATGGAGACGGCTACACCTTC.

The gene calls are TRBV4-3 and TRBJ1-2, with 11 bases fitting TRBD1. This CDR3 has 14 amino acids. With V trimmed by 4 bases and J by 4 bases, 2 bases remained unmatched. CDR1 and CDR2 (germline): LGHNA, YSLEER. CDR3 in DNA: TGCGCCAGCAGCCGGGGACAGGGGGGCTATGGCTACACCTTC. This gives the protein CASSRGQGGYGYTF.

V is TRBV4-1 and J is TRBJ2-7; a possible D gene is TRBD2 (6 bases). CDR1 is MGHRA and CDR2 is YSYEKL in the germline V gene. The CDR3 loop spans 14 amino acids. V lost 1 base to trimming and J lost 5 bases, with 12 bases between them. CDR3 protein: CASSQVRGSHEQYF. The CDR3 nucleotides are TGCGCCAGCAGCCAAGTGCGGGGTAGTCACGAGCAGTACTTC.

The chain is built from TRBV5-1 and TRBJ2-7; 7 bases are a match to TRBD2. The germline V gene encodes CDR1 SGHRS and CDR2 YFSETQ. The CDR3 totals 13 residues. The V gene end was trimmed by 4 bases and the J gene end by 6 bases; junction bases not matched to a gene: 7. CDR3 sequence (DNA): TGCGCCAGCAGCCCCCCATCGGGGGGCGAGCAGTACTTC. It codes for CASSPPSGGEQYF. Combining the CDR3 with reference TRBV5-1 and TRBJ2-7 gives the whole variable domain KAGVTQTPRYLIKTRGQQVTLSCSPISGHRSVSWYQQTPGQGLQFLFEYFSETQRNKGNFPGRFSGRQFSNSRSEMNVSTLELGDSALYLCASSPPSGGEQYFGPGTRLTVT.

This clone was counted a few times. The rearrangement uses TRBV29-1 and TRBJ1-1; TRBD1 might be the D (5 bases). The CDR3 extends over 12 amino acids. Trimming pared 4 bases from V and 5 bases from J, leaving 11 bases between. The germline gives CDR1 SQVTM, CDR2 ANQGSEA. CDR3 protein: CSVVPGETEAFF. For the CDR3, the DNA is TGCAGCGTTGTCCCGGGGGAAACTGAAGCTTTCTTT.

V and J are TRBV4-3 and TRBJ2-7; TRBD1 agrees at 7 bases. The germline V gene has CDR1 LGHNA and CDR2 YSLEER. V lost 11 bases, J lost 2 bases, and 6 bases stayed unmatched. The CDR3 loop spans 12 amino acids. The CDR3 DNA reads as TGCGCCGGACAGGCGATACCCTACGAGCAGTACTTC. This encodes CAGQAIPYEQYF.

The chain carries TRBV7-9 and TRBJ2-5; TRBD1 aligns across 8 bases. Germline trimming cut 5 bases from V and 4 bases from J; bases unmatched to any gene: 12. Germline loops: CDR1 SEHNR, CDR2 FQNEAQ (reference sequence). This CDR3 contains 16 residues. CDR3 bases: TGTGCCAGCAGCGCAGATACAGGGGGTATGAGAGAGACCCAGTACTTC. Amino acid sequence: CASSADTGGMRETQYF.

The chain has TRBV7-7 and TRBJ1-3; D perhaps matches TRBD1 (6 bases). The length of the CDR3 is 14 residues. Deletions cut 3 bases from V and 0 bases from J, with 6 bases between. The germline gives CDR1 SSHAT, CDR2 FNYEAQ (reference sequence). As DNA, the CDR3 is TGTGCCAGCAGCTTGACAGGCTCTGGAAACACCATATATTTT. Protein product: CASSLTGSGNTIYF.

The chain employs TRBV6-5 and TRBJ2-2, with D possibly matching TRBD1 (5 bases). This CDR3 is built from 14 residues. The V gene lost 4 bases and the J gene lost 6 bases, with 12 bases spanning the gap. CDR1 MNHEY and CDR2 SVGAGI come from the germline V gene. CDR3 amino acids: CASSFLVGAGELFF. In DNA form, the CDR3 reads TGTGCCAGCAGTTTCCTGGTAGGGGCCGGGGAGCTGTTTTTT.

This rearrangement joins TRBV5-1 to TRBJ2-2; D remains ambiguous. The CDR3 contains 14 residues. Germline assignment: CDR1 SGHRS and CDR2 YFSETQ. V was clipped by 4 bases and J by 8 bases, with 15 bases between them. For the CDR3, the DNA is TGCGCCAGCAGCGATTTTGAGATGTCGGGGGAGCTGTTTTTT. This gives the protein CASSDFEMSGELFF.

The J gene is TRBJ2-1, the V gene TRBV4-1; 12 bases match TRBD2. The J segment lost 4 bases and the V segment lost 1 base, leaving 5 bases of the junction unmatched. In germline, CDR1 is MGHRA, CDR2 YSYEKL. This CDR3 has 17 residues. DNA for the CDR3: TGCGCCAGCAGCCAAGCTGTACTAGCGGGGGGATACAATGAGCAGTTCTTC. Translation: CASSQAVLAGGYNEQFF.

In its sample, this clone was seen a few times. One junction end does not reproduce the germline sequence, and a read error may be involved. The chain uses TRBV9 and TRBJ2-1; D gene ambiguous. Per germline, CDR1 SGDLS and CDR2 YYNGEE. The CDR3 is made up of 14 amino acids. The CDR3 DNA reads TGTGCCAGCAGCGTAGTCTACTCCTCCAATGAGCAGTTCTTC. Its translation is CASSVVYSSNEQFF. Based on the CDR3 plus reference TRBV9 and TRBJ2-1, the full variable domain is DSGVTQTPKHLITATGQRVTLRCSPRSGDLSVYWYQQSLDQGLQFLIQYYNGEERAKGNILERFSAQQFPDLHSELNLSSLELGDSALYFCASSVVYSSNEQFFGPGTRLTVL.

This rearrangement joins TRBV4-3 to TRBJ1-6, with 9 bases matching TRBD1. This CDR3 has 15 residues. Per the germline V gene, CDR1 is LGHNA and CDR2 is YSLEER. J lost 9 bases, V lost 1 base, and 4 bases had no gene match. In DNA, the CDR3 is TGCGCCAGCAGCCAAGCCGGGACAGGGACTTCACCCCTCCACTTT. Translated: CASSQAGTGTSPLHF.

This clone came up once. The V and J genes are TRBV7-3 and TRBJ2-1; D might be TRBD1 (6 bases). The germline gives CDR1 SGHTA, CDR2 FQGTGA. This CDR3 spans 14 amino acids. V dropped 3 bases and J dropped 9 bases, with 15 bases sitting between them. CDR3 amino acids: CASSLDSLMGEQFF. The CDR3 nucleotides read TGTGCCAGCAGCTTGGACAGTTTGATGGGTGAGCAGTTCTTC.

The chain carries TRBV19 and TRBJ1-1; a weak D match, TRBD1 (6 bases). Per germline, CDR1 LNHDA and CDR2 SQIVND (reference sequence). The CDR3 contains 16 residues. V was trimmed by 5 bases and J by 0 bases, leaving 16 bases between them. The CDR3 sequence is CASSALDRGMNTEAFF. Written as DNA, the CDR3 is TGTGCCAGTAGTGCCCTGGACAGAGGAATGAACACTGAAGCTTTCTTT.

This sequence joins TRBV4-3 and TRBJ1-4; D is perhaps TRBD1 (5 bases). CDR1 is LGHNA and CDR2 is YSLEER in the germline V gene. Deletions cut 8 bases from V and 8 bases from J, with 21 bases between. The CDR3 covers 15 residues. The CDR3 DNA sequence: TGCGCCAGCGGGACTTATATGGGGGAACGAGAAAAACTGTTTTTT. Translated, it gives CASGTYMGEREKLFF.

The chain couples TRBV30 to TRBJ1-5; 8 bases map to TRBD1. CDR1 is GTSNPN, CDR2 SVGIG, per germline (reference sequence). The CDR3 has 13 residues. Trimming took 1 base from V and 6 from J; bases not matched to a gene: 2. Written as DNA, the CDR3 is TGTGCCTGGAGTGCAGGGGGCGGTCAGCCCCAGCATTTT. Translation: CAWSAGGGQPQHF.

The chain recombines TRBV9 with TRBJ2-7, with D possibly matching TRBD1 (5 bases). The length of the CDR3 is 16 residues. Per germline, CDR1 SGDLS and CDR2 YYNGEE. The ends were cut back, 4 bases at V and 3 bases at J, with 20 bases in the middle. CDR3 nucleotide sequence: TGTGCCAGCAGCCCACAATCAGGGTATCCGAACTACGAGCAGTACTTC. Its translation is CASSPQSGYPNYEQYF.

This clone is a singleton in its sample. CDR3 amino acids: CASSVQTGGETQYF. The DNA of the CDR3 is TGTGCCAGCTCAGTACAGACAGGGGGAGAGACCCAGTACTTC. The J gene is TRBJ2-5, the V gene TRBV18, with 9 bases lining up with TRBD1. Germline values: CDR1 KGHSH, CDR2 LQKENI. The CDR3 contains 14 residues. V lost 5 bases to trimming and J lost 4 bases; unmatched junction nucleotides: 5.

V is TRBV19 and J is TRBJ1-2, with 8 bases matching TRBD1. This CDR3 comprises 16 residues. Germline CDR1 reads LNHDA; CDR2 reads SQIVND (reference sequence). V lost 3 bases to trimming and J lost 4 bases; unmatched junction nucleotides: 10. CDR3 DNA sequence: TGTGCCAGTAGTATTACCTTCAGGGGGCCAGTCTATGGCTACACCTTC. Amino acid sequence: CASSITFRGPVYGYTF.